The sequence of this T cell receptor beta chain was determined in a study of cytomegalovirus exposure and HLA in healthy donors. PCR was performed using 60 Vbeta and 13 Jbeta primers. Generated by immunoSEQ multiplex PCR, the TCRdb table keeps only in-frame clones and is missing some. The sample records about 130,000 clones, roughly 77% being singletons. Study-level findings and limits: Sequence variants that were highly shared formed a cluster that was likely a sequencing artifact. When a later analysis was performed, an Asian-associated ancestry cluster reportedly had fewer N-insertions than the approximately 680-donor mean.

The CDR3 loop spans 14 amino acids. Trimming cost V 5 bases and J 2 bases; bases outside gene matches: 5. Germline V gene data show CDR1 as SGHAT and CDR2 as FQDESV (reference sequence). Comment on this clone: Its specificity is not known.

The gene calls are TRBV11-1 and TRBJ2-7, with 8 bases aligning to TRBD1. The sample was PBMCs. The sequence came from a woman in her twenties or thirties in good health and CMV-seronegative. The CDR3 nucleotides are TGTGCCAGCAGCCCGAGGGACAGGACCTACGAGCAGTACTTC. This codes for CASSPRDRTYEQYF.